What follows describes a single T cell receptor (beta chain). Its antigen is not known. The data belong to a study of PD-L1 blockade in urothelial cancer. Turning to the study itself: About 90% of the 29 patients comprised males who had bladder-origin urothelial cancer. Of prior chemotherapy regimens, patients had received between 0 and 3. The study, taken as a whole, reports: A below-median TCR clonality in blood before treatment predicted better survival.

Clones were read by immunoSEQ multiplex PCR, and TCRdb kept only the in-frame ones, dropping some. The sample comprises 35,000 to 45,000 clones, 83% of which are singletons, and about 14% rests with the top ten. Time point denoted: peripheral blood 6 weeks after treatment start. Germline assignment: CDR1 SGHNT and CDR2 YENEEA. The CDR3 spans 14 residues. V was cut by 1 base and J by 1 base, with 6 bases left in between. The gene calls are TRBV11-3 and TRBJ2-3; possible D gene TRBD2, 5 bases. The source material was PBMCs, sampled around atezolizumab (anti-PD-L1) treatment. This receptor was identified in a man aged 55 to 69 with urothelial cancer. CDR3 in amino acids: CASSLGRGTDTQYF. The CDR3 region has the DNA TGTGCCAGCAGCTTAGGGCGGGGCACAGATACGCAGTATTTT.